Listed below are T cell receptor beta chains from one sample, sequenced in a study of OX40 agonist ivuxolimab in advanced cancers. Libraries were prepared by immunoSEQ multiplex PCR; TCRdb keeps only in-frame clonotypes and omits some of them. The top ten hold approximately 0.32% of the sample, which has under 80,000 clones, roughly 91% seen once. The specimen was CD4+ or CD8+ T cells sorted from blood, collected in a trial of the OX40 agonist ivuxolimab. The source of these receptors is an adult with an advanced solid tumor such as melanoma, head and neck, liver or kidney cancer. The CDR3 runs from the conserved cysteine through the conserved F or W. Each record gives: clone size, D gene, J gene, V gene, CDR3 DNA, CDR3 protein. A D gene is named only where the DNA matches it firmly. Expanded clones are given a class, and other clones once, few, many or no size at all.

clone_size: NA; d_call: NA; j_call: TRBJ1-5; v_call: TRBV18; cdr3_nt: TGTGCCAGCTCACCTCCAGGGCGGGAATATCAGCCCCAGCATTTT; cdr3_aa: CASSPPGREYQPQHF
clone_size: NA; d_call: NA; j_call: TRBJ1-1; v_call: TRBV6-1; cdr3_nt: TGTGCCAGCGGCCCGGGTTACACCGGGAACACTGAAGCTTTCTTT; cdr3_aa: CASGPGYTGNTEAFF
clone_size: few; d_call: NA; j_call: TRBJ1-3; v_call: TRBV6-5; cdr3_nt: TGTGCCAGCAGGAAGAGCTCTGGAAACACCATATATTTT; cdr3_aa: CASRKSSGNTIYF
clone_size: NA; d_call: NA; j_call: TRBJ2-7; v_call: TRBV10-3; cdr3_nt: TGTGCCATCAGTGGGGGGGTCTCCTACGAGCAGTACTTC; cdr3_aa: CAISGGVSYEQYF
clone_size: NA; d_call: TRBD2; j_call: TRBJ2-3; v_call: TRBV4-3; cdr3_nt: TGCGCCAGCAGCCAAGATCGCCAGTCTCCTAGCGGGAGTAGGGCAGATACGCAGTATTTT; cdr3_aa: CASSQDRQSPSGSRADTQYF
clone_size: NA; d_call: NA; j_call: TRBJ1-5; v_call: TRBV10-3; cdr3_nt: TGTGCCATCAGTGACGGTTTATCGGGTCAGCCCCAGCATTTT; cdr3_aa: CAISDGLSGQPQHF
clone_size: NA; d_call: NA; j_call: TRBJ2-5; v_call: TRBV2; cdr3_nt: TGTGCCAGCAATATTTATCGGCAAGAGACCCAGTACTTC; cdr3_aa: CASNIYRQETQYF
clone_size: NA; d_call: NA; j_call: TRBJ1-6; v_call: TRBV19; cdr3_nt: TGTGCCAGTAGTATCTTGGGGGGATCACCCCTCCACTTT; cdr3_aa: CASSILGGSPLHF
clone_size: NA; d_call: TRBD1; j_call: TRBJ2-7; v_call: TRBV19; cdr3_nt: TGTGCCAGTAGTCCGGACAGGGAAAATGGCGAGCAGTACTTC; cdr3_aa: CASSPDRENGEQYF
clone_size: NA; d_call: NA; j_call: TRBJ2-1; v_call: TRBV5-1; cdr3_nt: TGCGCCAGCAGCTTGTGGGACGGTGACAATGAGCAGTTCTTC; cdr3_aa: CASSLWDGDNEQFF
clone_size: NA; d_call: NA; j_call: TRBJ1-5; v_call: TRBV9; cdr3_nt: TGTGCCAGCAGCGCCGGGGCCCCTAATGGATGGAATCAGCCCCAGCATTTT; cdr3_aa: CASSAGAPNGWNQPQHF
clone_size: NA; d_call: NA; j_call: TRBJ1-2; v_call: TRBV4-2; cdr3_nt: TGTGCCAGCAGCGCCGCGGCAGGGTCGAACTATGGCTACACCTTC; cdr3_aa: CASSAAAGSNYGYTF
clone_size: NA; d_call: NA; j_call: TRBJ2-3; v_call: TRBV19; cdr3_nt: TGTGCCAGTAGAGTGGGGCGGACAGATACGCAGTATTTT; cdr3_aa: CASRVGRTDTQYF
clone_size: NA; d_call: TRBD1; j_call: TRBJ2-7; v_call: TRBV5-8; cdr3_nt: TGTGCCAGCAGCTTTTCCCGGGACAGGTTCTACGAGCAGTACTTC; cdr3_aa: CASSFSRDRFYEQYF
clone_size: NA; d_call: TRBD1; j_call: TRBJ1-2; v_call: TRBV28; cdr3_nt: TGTGCCAGCAGTCAACCCGGGACAGGGAAAGGCTACACCTTC; cdr3_aa: CASSQPGTGKGYTF
clone_size: NA; d_call: NA; j_call: TRBJ2-3; v_call: TRBV5-4; cdr3_nt: TGTGCCAGCACCGTCGGCCAGGGTCTGCCAGATACGCAGTATTTT; cdr3_aa: CASTVGQGLPDTQYF
clone_size: NA; d_call: NA; j_call: TRBJ2-1; v_call: TRBV5-4; cdr3_nt: TGTGCCAGCAGCCGTACTCTTTTGGGGGCAGGGGAGAATGAGCAGTTCTTC; cdr3_aa: CASSRTLLGAGENEQFF
clone_size: NA; d_call: NA; j_call: TRBJ1-4; v_call: TRBV7-6; cdr3_nt: TGTGCCAGCAGCTTAGAGACAGGATTTGCAACTAATGAAAAACTGTTTTTT; cdr3_aa: CASSLETGFATNEKLFF
clone_size: NA; d_call: NA; j_call: TRBJ1-1; v_call: TRBV30; cdr3_nt: TGTGCCTGGAGTGTATTTGTATCGGGCAGGACCGGAGAAGCTTTCTTT; cdr3_aa: CAWSVFVSGRTGEAFF
clone_size: NA; d_call: NA; j_call: TRBJ1-4; v_call: TRBV30; cdr3_nt: TGTGCCTGGAGTGATCCAACTCGCGCTAATGAAAAACTGTTTTTT; cdr3_aa: CAWSDPTRANEKLFF